This T cell receptor beta chain was sequenced for a study of blood T cell repertoires in COVID-19. With V trimmed by 5 bases and J by 5 bases, 3 bases remained unmatched. The CDR3 totals 15 residues. Germline CDR1 reads SGHTA; CDR2 reads FQGNSA. Profiling relied on immunoSEQ multiplex PCR, and the TCRdb table lists in-frame clones only, not all of them. The data contain roughly 140,000 clones, about 82% of them seen just once; the ten biggest clones take up 2.5% to 3%. This chain links TRBV7-2 with TRBJ2-1; 13 positions match TRBD2. The sequence was obtained from a woman in her thirties or forties with active or convalescent COVID-19. The sample comprised peripheral blood. The CDR3 spells CASSPGLAGNNEQFF. As DNA, the CDR3 is TGTGCCAGCAGCCCGGGACTAGCGGGAAACAATGAGCAGTTCTTC.